This T cell receptor beta chain originates from a study of siplizumab effects on memory and regulatory T cells. Assay: immunoSEQ multiplex PCR; the TCRdb copy retains only in-frame clones and omits some. The sample contains about 56,000 clones, around 97% of which appear only once. V trimming: 4 bases; J trimming: 3 bases; junction bases outside the gene matches: 12. The CDR3 totals 17 residues. The germline gives CDR1 SGDLS, CDR2 YYNGEE. This TCR was recovered from a human donor in good health. The chain links TRBV9 to TRBJ2-1; 8 nucleotides align to TRBD2. The sequenced material came from naive CD8+ T cells sorted from blood. The DNA of the CDR3 is TGTGCCAGCAGCACCACCGGGACTAGTTCATACTACAATGAGCAGTTCTTC. Its protein is CASSTTGTSSYYNEQFF.